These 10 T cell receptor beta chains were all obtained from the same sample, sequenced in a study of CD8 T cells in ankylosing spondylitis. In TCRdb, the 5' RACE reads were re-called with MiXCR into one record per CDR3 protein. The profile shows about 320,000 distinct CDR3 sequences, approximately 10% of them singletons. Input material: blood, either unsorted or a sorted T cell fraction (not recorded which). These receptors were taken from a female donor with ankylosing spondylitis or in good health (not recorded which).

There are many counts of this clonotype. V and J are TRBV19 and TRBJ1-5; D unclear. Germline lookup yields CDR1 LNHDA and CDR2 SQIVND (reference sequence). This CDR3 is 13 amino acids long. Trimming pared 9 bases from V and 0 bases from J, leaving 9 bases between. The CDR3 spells CASAPFSNQPQHF. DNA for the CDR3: TGTGCCAGCGCCCCATTTAGCAATCAGCCCCAGCATTTT.

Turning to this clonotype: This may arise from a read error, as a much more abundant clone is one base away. The CDR3 loop is CASSSPRGFYEQYF. CDR3 bases: TGTGCCAGCAGCTCACCCCGGGGTTTCTACGAGCAGTACTTC. The chain is built from TRBV11-1 and TRBJ2-7; D perhaps matches TRBD2 (5 bases). The CDR3 totals 14 residues. The V end lost 4 bases, the J end lost 3 bases, and 13 bases lay between the germline ends. Per germline, CDR1 SGHAT and CDR2 FQDESV (reference sequence).

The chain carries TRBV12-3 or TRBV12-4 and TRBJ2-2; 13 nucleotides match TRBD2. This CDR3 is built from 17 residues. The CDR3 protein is CTICSLGTSGIVGELFF. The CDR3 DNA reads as TGTACCATCTGCTCACTCGGGACTAGCGGGATCGTCGGGGAGCTGTTTTTT.

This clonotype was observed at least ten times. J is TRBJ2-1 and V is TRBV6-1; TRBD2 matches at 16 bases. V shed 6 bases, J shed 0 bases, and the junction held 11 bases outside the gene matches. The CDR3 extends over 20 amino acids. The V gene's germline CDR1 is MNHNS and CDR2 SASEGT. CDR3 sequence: CASSDFPGLAGGSSYNEQFF. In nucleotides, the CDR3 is TGTGCCAGCAGCGATTTTCCGGGACTAGCGGGAGGGAGCTCCTACAATGAGCAGTTCTTC.

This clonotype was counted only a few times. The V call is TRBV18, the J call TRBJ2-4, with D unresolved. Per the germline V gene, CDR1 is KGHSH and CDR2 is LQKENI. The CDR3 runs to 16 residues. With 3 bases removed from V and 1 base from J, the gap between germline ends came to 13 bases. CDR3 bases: TGTGCCAGCTCACCGACGGTACCTAGTGCCAAAAACATTCAGTACTTC. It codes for CASSPTVPSAKNIQYF.

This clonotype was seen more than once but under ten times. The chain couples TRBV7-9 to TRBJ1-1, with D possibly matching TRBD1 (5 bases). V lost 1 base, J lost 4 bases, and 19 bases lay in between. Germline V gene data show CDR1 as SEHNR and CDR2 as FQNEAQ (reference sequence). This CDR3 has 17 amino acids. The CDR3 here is CASSLGGTASLSTEAFF. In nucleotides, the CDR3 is TGTGCCAGCAGCTTAGGAGGGACGGCTTCTTTGAGCACTGAAGCTTTCTTT.

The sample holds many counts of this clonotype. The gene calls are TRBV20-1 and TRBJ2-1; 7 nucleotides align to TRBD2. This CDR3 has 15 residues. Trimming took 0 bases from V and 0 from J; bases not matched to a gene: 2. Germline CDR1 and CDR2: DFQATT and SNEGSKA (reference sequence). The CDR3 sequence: CSARDRDYSYNEQFF. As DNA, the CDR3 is TGCAGTGCTAGAGACCGGGACTACTCCTACAATGAGCAGTTCTTC.

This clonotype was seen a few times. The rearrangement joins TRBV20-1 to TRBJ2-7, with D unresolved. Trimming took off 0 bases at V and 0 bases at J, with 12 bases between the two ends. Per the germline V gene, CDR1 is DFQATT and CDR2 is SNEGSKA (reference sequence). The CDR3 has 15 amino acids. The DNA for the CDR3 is TGCAGTGCTAGAGATGGGCAGACAAGCTCCTACGAGCAGTACTTC. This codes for CSARDGQTSSYEQYF.

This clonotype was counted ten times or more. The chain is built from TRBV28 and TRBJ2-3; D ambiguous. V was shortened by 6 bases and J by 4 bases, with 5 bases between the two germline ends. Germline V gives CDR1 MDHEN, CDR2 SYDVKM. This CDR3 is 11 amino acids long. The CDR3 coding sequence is TGTGCCAGCAGGGGTTCAGATACGCAGTATTTT. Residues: CASRGSDTQYF.

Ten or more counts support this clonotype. The CDR3 nucleotides read TGCGCCAGCAGCTCAAACTTTCAAGAGACCCAGTACTTC. Translating gives CASSSNFQETQYF. The J gene is TRBJ2-5, the V gene TRBV5-1; D remains ambiguous. CDR1 is SGHRS, CDR2 YFSETQ, per germline. The CDR3 loop spans 13 amino acids. Between the trimmed V and J ends, which lost 3 bases and 2 bases, there was a span of 8 bases.